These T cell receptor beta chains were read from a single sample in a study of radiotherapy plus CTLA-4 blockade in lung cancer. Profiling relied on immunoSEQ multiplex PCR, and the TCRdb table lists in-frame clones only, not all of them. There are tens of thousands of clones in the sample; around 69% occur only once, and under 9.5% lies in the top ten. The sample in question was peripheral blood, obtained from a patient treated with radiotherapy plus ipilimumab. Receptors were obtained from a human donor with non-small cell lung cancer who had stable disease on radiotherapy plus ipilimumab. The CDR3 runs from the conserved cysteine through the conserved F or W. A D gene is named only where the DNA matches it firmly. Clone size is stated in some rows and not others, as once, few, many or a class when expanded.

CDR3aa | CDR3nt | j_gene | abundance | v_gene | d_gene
CASSEAQSSPLHF | TGCGCCAGCAGCGAAGCACAGAGTTCACCCCTCCACTTT | TRBJ1-6 | few | TRBV5-1 | .
CASQWAGGRADTQYF | TGTGCCAGCCAATGGGCAGGGGGGCGGGCAGATACGCAGTATTTT | TRBJ2-3 | medium-sized | TRBV5-4 | .
CASSTLGTGNEQFF | TGTGCCAGCTCAACCCTCGGGACTGGAAATGAGCAGTTCTTC | TRBJ2-1 | . | TRBV18 | .
CASSPRGSGNTIYF | TGTGCCAGCAGCCCCCGGGGCTCTGGAAACACCATATATTTT | TRBJ1-3 | few | TRBV5-4 | .
CATSRGGRDNSPLHF | TGTGCCACCAGCAGGGGCGGCAGAGATAATTCACCCCTCCACTTT | TRBJ1-6 | . | TRBV15 | .
CASSVVPGELFF | TGTGCCAGCAGCGTAGTGCCCGGGGAGCTGTTTTTT | TRBJ2-2 | . | TRBV9 | .
CASSQRIDDTEAFF | TGTGCCAGCAGTCAACGAATCGACGACACTGAAGCTTTCTTT | TRBJ1-1 | . | TRBV14 | .
CASTLTGTGGEQYF | TGTGCCAGTACTCTCACCGGGACAGGGGGCGAGCAGTACTTC | TRBJ2-7 | . | TRBV19 | TRBD1
CASSPQGEAGNTIYF | TGCGCCAGCAGCCCCCAGGGGGAAGCTGGAAACACCATATATTTT | TRBJ1-3 | once | TRBV5-1 | TRBD1
CASSSDRVPGNTIYF | TGTGCCAGCAGCTCAGACAGGGTACCTGGAAACACCATATATTTT | TRBJ1-3 | . | TRBV7-2 | TRBD1
CASSLASTASQPQHF | TGTGCCAGCAGCTTAGCCTCGACAGCAAGCCAGCCCCAGCATTTT | TRBJ1-5 | . | TRBV11-2 | .
CASSLTVDTEAFF | TGTGCCAGCAGTTTGACAGTCGACACTGAAGCTTTCTTT | TRBJ1-1 | . | TRBV27 | .
CSVEDTYYGYTF | TGCAGCGTTGAAGATACCTACTATGGCTACACCTTC | TRBJ1-2 | . | TRBV29-1 | .
CASSMRGDATLEKLFF | TGTGCCAGTAGTATGCGTGGGGACGCCACCCTTGAAAAACTGTTTTTT | TRBJ1-4 | . | TRBV19 | .
CASSLFFRAVKEDTEAFF | TGTGCCAGCAGCTTATTTTTCCGGGCAGTCAAAGAGGACACTGAAGCTTTCTTT | TRBJ1-1 | . | TRBV7-9 | .
CASSRWTSGTFYEQYF | TGTGCCAGCAGCCGATGGACTAGCGGGACATTTTACGAGCAGTACTTC | TRBJ2-7 | once | TRBV5-8 | TRBD2
CASSFISTIRPSPLHF | TGTGCCAGCAGCTTTATCTCGACAATACGCCCTTCACCCCTCCACTTT | TRBJ1-6 | once | TRBV7-9 | .
CASPRDRRYNEQFF | TGTGCCAGCCCCCGGGACAGGAGGTACAATGAGCAGTTCTTC | TRBJ2-1 | . | TRBV25-1 | TRBD1
CASSSRGQADTQYF | TGTGCCAGCAGCTCCCGGGGGCAGGCAGATACGCAGTATTTT | TRBJ2-3 | . | TRBV7-6 | .
CASSIDSPNTEAFF | TGTGCCAGCAGTATTGACAGTCCGAACACTGAAGCTTTCTTT | TRBJ1-1 | . | TRBV27 | .
CASSFQGANQPQHF | TGTGCCAGTAGTTTTCAGGGGGCGAATCAGCCCCAGCATTTT | TRBJ1-5 | . | TRBV19 | TRBD1
CSVSGTEYGYTF | TGCAGCGTTTCCGGGACAGAGTATGGCTACACCTTC | TRBJ1-2 | . | TRBV29-1 | TRBD1
CASSFDIDSPLHF | TGTGCCAGCAGCTTCGACATTGATTCACCCCTCCACTTT | TRBJ1-6 | once | TRBV5-6 | .
CASTRRDDTEAFF | TGTGCCAGCACCCGAAGGGACGACACTGAAGCTTTCTTT | TRBJ1-1 | . | TRBV7-9 | .
CASSIDWGGTEAFF | TGTGCCAGTAGTATAGATTGGGGGGGGACTGAAGCTTTCTTT | TRBJ1-1 | few | TRBV19 | .
CSALQRGVLYF | TGCAGTGCTCTCCAGAGGGGGGTGCTCTACTTC | TRBJ2-7 | . | TRBV20-1 | .